A single sample is the source of the 8 T cell receptor beta chains below, sequenced in a study of regulatory T cells in long-lasting Graves disease. Building of the TCR beta libraries involved iRepertoire HTBI primers and Arm-PCR of CDR3 regions. TCRdb used MiXCR to reprocess the multiplex PCR reads, holding one entry per CDR3 protein. In the table there are around 450,000 distinct CDR3 sequences, 15% of which are singletons. The time point here: newly diagnosed GD, antithyroid drugs for less than 3 months. RNA isolated from PBMCs was used to make the TCR library. The same data also went into a second study, on T cells in Graves' hyperthyroidism and ophthalmopathy.

The specimen comprised peripheral blood mononuclear cells (PBMCs), sampled at new diagnosis, from a patient treated with antithyroid drugs. The source is a middle-aged woman with Graves disease.

This clonotype occurred a few times. The genes are TRBV6-1 and TRBJ1-3, with D possibly TRBD1 on 6 matching bases. Trimming stripped 4 bases from V and 2 bases from J, with 9 bases between. Looked up from germline, CDR1 is MNHNS and CDR2 is SASEGT. There are 14 residues in the CDR3. The CDR3 region is CASSGGQAGNTIYF. Here the CDR3 DNA reads TGTGCCAGCAGTGGGGGGCAAGCTGGAAACACCATATATTTT.

This clonotype was picked up many times. The J gene is TRBJ1-5, the V gene TRBV2, with a weak D call TRBD1 (6 bases). The CDR3 runs 14 residues. The V end lost 5 bases, the J end lost 6 bases, and 14 bases lay between the germline ends. The germline CDR1 and CDR2 sequences are SNHLY and FYNNEI. The CDR3 is CASSQGGGAQPQHF. CDR3 sequence (DNA): TGTGCCAGCAGTCAAGGGGGGGGGGCTCAGCCCCAGCATTTT.

This clonotype was recorded many times. The CDR3 bases are TGTGCCAGCATACCAGACTTATGGGCAGGGGAAGGGAACACTGAAGCTTTCTTT. It yields the protein CASIPDLWAGEGNTEAFF. The rearrangement joins TRBV2 to TRBJ1-1; D might be TRBD1 (6 bases). The CDR3 totals 18 residues. Germline V gene lookup returns CDR1 SNHLY and CDR2 FYNNEI. Trimming cost V 7 bases and J 1 base, with 25 bases left between them.

Comments on this clonotype: An end of the junction differs from the germline gene, which may be a read error. The chain recombines TRBV5-1 with TRBJ2-7, with 7 bases aligning to TRBD2. Germline loops: CDR1 SGHRS, CDR2 YFSETQ. CDR3 length equals 12 residues. As DNA, the CDR3 is TGCGCCAGCGGCTTGGGAGGGTACGAGCAGTACTTC. Translation gives CASGLGGYEQYF.

This clonotype was seen repeatedly, ten times or more. V is TRBV12-3 or TRBV12-4 and J is TRBJ2-3; D perhaps matches TRBD1 (5 bases). CDR3 length: 15 amino acids. V was clipped by 2 bases and J by 4 bases, with 13 bases between them. The chain's CDR3 is CASSLSRVFPDTQYF. CDR3 in DNA: TGTGCCAGCAGTTTAAGCAGGGTTTTCCCAGATACGCAGTATTTT.

The V and J genes are TRBV30 and TRBJ2-7; D not resolved. The V end was cut by 3 bases, the J end by 3 bases, with 12 bases between. Per germline, CDR1 GTSNPN and CDR2 SVGIG (reference sequence). The CDR3 extends over 13 amino acids. CDR3: CAWRGASNYEQYF. Written as DNA, the CDR3 is TGTGCCTGGAGAGGAGCTTCCAACTACGAGCAGTACTTC.

This clonotype was observed at least ten times. The chain combines TRBV12-3 or TRBV12-4 with TRBJ2-1; 7 bases match TRBD2. CDR3 size: 15 residues. V was clipped by 6 bases and J by 0 bases; unmatched bases: 5. CDR3 protein: CASRGLPLSYNEQFF. In nucleotides, the CDR3 is TGTGCCAGCAGGGGACTACCCCTCTCCTACAATGAGCAGTTCTTC.

The sample holds many counts of this clonotype. This chain connects TRBV7-8 to TRBJ2-1; 8 nucleotides line up with TRBD2. The germline CDR1 and CDR2 sequences are SGHVS and FQNEAQ. The ends lost 1 base at V and 5 bases at J; junction bases unmatched: 10. The CDR3 runs to 17 residues. DNA of the CDR3: TGTGCCAGCAGCTTAGTCCCAGCGGGAGCGTTGGACAATGAGCAGTTCTTC. Protein sequence: CASSLVPAGALDNEQFF.